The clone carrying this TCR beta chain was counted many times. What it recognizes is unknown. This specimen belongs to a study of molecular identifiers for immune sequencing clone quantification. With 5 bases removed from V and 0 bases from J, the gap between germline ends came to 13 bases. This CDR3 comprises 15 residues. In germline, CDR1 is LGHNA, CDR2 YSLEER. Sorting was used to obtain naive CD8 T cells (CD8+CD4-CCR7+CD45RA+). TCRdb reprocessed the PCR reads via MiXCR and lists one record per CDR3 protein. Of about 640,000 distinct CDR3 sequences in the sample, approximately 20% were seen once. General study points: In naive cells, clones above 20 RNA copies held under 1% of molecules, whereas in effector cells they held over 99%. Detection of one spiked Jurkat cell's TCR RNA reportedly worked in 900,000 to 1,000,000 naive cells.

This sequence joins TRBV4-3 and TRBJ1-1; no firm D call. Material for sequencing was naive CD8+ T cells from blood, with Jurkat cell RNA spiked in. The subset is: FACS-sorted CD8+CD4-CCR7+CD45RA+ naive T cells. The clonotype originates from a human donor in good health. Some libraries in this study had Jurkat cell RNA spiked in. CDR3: CASSDTGDMNTEAFF. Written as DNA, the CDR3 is TGCGCCAGCAGCGATACGGGCGACATGAACACTGAAGCTTTCTTT.